This TCR beta chain was recovered during a study of blood T cell repertoires in COVID-19. Study at large: Sources were T cells, B-cell-depleted T cells, or PBMCs; the material itself was cDNA or gDNA.

The table lists this clone with a few counts. TCRdb keeps only in-frame clones here, not all; method: immunoSEQ multiplex PCR. The repertoire holds about 110,000 clones, with roughly 88% as singletons. This clonotype was obtained from a woman of 80 years or more with active or convalescent COVID-19. The sequenced material came from peripheral blood.

The CDR3 reads CASSSGLAGPSNEQFF. The CDR3 DNA reads as TGCGCCAGCAGCTCCGGACTAGCGGGACCCTCGAATGAGCAGTTCTTC. The V gene is TRBV5-1, the J gene TRBJ2-1, with TRBD2 identical over 12 bases. Unmatched junction bases numbered 8, after V lost 3 bases and J lost 7 bases. CDR3 length: 16 residues. The germline CDR1 and CDR2 sequences are SGHRS and YFSETQ.